The clone carrying this T cell receptor (beta chain) was recorded many times. Antigen: not known. PBMCs stored at -80 C, numbering 2 million, were the origin of the unsorted libraries. The cDNA was synthesized by means of template-switch 5'RACE, which was carried out with 10-nucleotide random UMIs. Every sequencing run produced over 180 million TCR-beta sequences that came from 15-18 subjects. Each CDR3 protein is one row after TCRdb ran MiXCR on the 5' RACE reads. The sample yields 50,000 to 55,000 distinct CDR3 sequences, more than 3.5% seen once. The source of the sample is a study of neurological immune-mediated disorders. Study-level points and caveats: Healthy controls had more TCR clonal expansion than multiple sclerosis, which showed the least, whereas HTLV-1-associated myelopathy showed the most.

Germline V CDR1 and CDR2: SQVTM, ANQGSEA. V was clipped by 3 bases and J by 4 bases, with 12 bases between them. The CDR3 loop spans 13 amino acids. The clonotype was recovered from a man between 60 and 75 years old with multiple sclerosis. The sequencing input was PBMCs. The chain links TRBV29-1 to TRBJ1-1, with a weak D call TRBD1 (5 bases). This chain's CDR3 is CSVDTGVGTEAFF. The CDR3 DNA follows: TGCAGCGTTGATACGGGGGTGGGCACTGAAGCTTTCTTT.